What follows are 10 T cell receptor beta chains derived from one specimen sequenced in a study of blood T cell repertoires in COVID-19. Only in-frame clones appear in the TCRdb table, and some are missing; sequencing was by immunoSEQ multiplex PCR. This table holds 20,000 to 25,000 clones, nearly 90% found once. The sequenced material came from peripheral blood. The receptors derive from a man in his 70s with acute or convalescent COVID-19.

The chain recombines TRBV28 with TRBJ2-1; 9 nucleotides align to TRBD1. CDR1 MDHEN and CDR2 SYDVKM come from the germline V gene. The V segment lost 3 bases and the J segment 6 bases; nucleotides outside the gene matches: 6. The CDR3 consists of 15 residues. The CDR3 sequence: CASSLDRGAVNEQFF. The DNA of the CDR3 is TGTGCCAGCAGTTTGGACAGGGGCGCGGTCAATGAGCAGTTCTTC.

This rearrangement joins TRBV27 to TRBJ2-1, with no clear D. V was cut by 3 bases and J by 10 bases, with 16 bases left in between. Per germline, CDR1 MNHEY and CDR2 SMNVEV (reference sequence). The CDR3 consists of 14 residues. CDR3 bases: TGTGCCAGCAGTTTTGATTTCTATAGCAACGAGCAGTTCTTC. Translating it yields CASSFDFYSNEQFF.

The count of this clone is one. The CDR3 nucleotides read TGTGCCAGCAGCTTAGATTCCGACCGAACTAGGACCGGGGAGCTGTTTTTT. It encodes CASSLDSDRTRTGELFF. V usage is TRBV11-3 and J usage is TRBJ2-2; D perhaps matches TRBD2 (5 bases). In germline, CDR1 is SGHNT, CDR2 YENEEA. The CDR3 has 17 residues. V dropped 0 bases and J dropped 5 bases, with 16 bases sitting between them.

This clone was found once. This chain uses TRBV4-1 with TRBJ1-2; possibly TRBD1 for D (5 bases). V was trimmed by 1 base and J by 7 bases, leaving 16 bases between them. Germline loops: CDR1 MGHRA, CDR2 YSYEKL. The CDR3 consists of 15 residues. Here the CDR3 reads CASSQGPVGALGYTF. CDR3 sequence (DNA): TGCGCCAGCAGCCAAGGTCCGGTAGGGGCGCTTGGCTACACCTTC.

This chain uses TRBV10-1 with TRBJ1-1; TRBD1 is a possible D gene (6 bases). CDR3 length: 13 amino acids. V lost 7 bases to trimming and J lost 0 bases, with 9 bases between them. In germline, CDR1 is WNHNN, CDR2 SYGVQD (reference sequence). The CDR3 DNA follows: TGCGCCAGCAAGGACAGCATGAACACTGAAGCTTTCTTT. Translated: CASKDSMNTEAFF.

For this clone: This specimen includes other DNA sequences encoding the same CDR3. V usage is TRBV5-1 and J usage is TRBJ1-1; D uncertain. Trimming stripped 0 bases from V and 1 base from J, with 7 bases between. This CDR3 comprises 14 residues. CDR1 is SGHRS, CDR2 YFSETQ, per germline. The CDR3 is CASSLDSSNTEAFF. Written as DNA, the CDR3 is TGCGCCAGCAGCTTGGACAGTTCGAACACTGAAGCTTTCTTT.

This clone came up a few times. The chain recombines TRBV4-1 with TRBJ2-7; 8 bases map to TRBD2. Trimming at V came to 1 base and at J to 1 base, leaving 9 bases not matched to a gene. Looked up from germline, CDR1 is MGHRA and CDR2 is YSYEKL. The length of the CDR3 is 17 residues. CDR3 DNA: TGCGCCAGCAGCCAAGCTGAAGGGGCGGGAGGTTCCTACGAGCAGTACTTC. Its translation is CASSQAEGAGGSYEQYF.

This chain uses TRBV7-2 with TRBJ2-3; D gene unclear. Germline V CDR1 and CDR2: SGHTA, FQGNSA. Trimming pared 3 bases from V and 2 bases from J, leaving 18 bases between. The CDR3 spans 17 residues. The CDR3 nucleotides read TGTGCCAGCAGCTTCCCAAAGAACTCGCGGCCCACAGATACGCAGTATTTT. Its protein is CASSFPKNSRPTDTQYF. Full variable domain (remainder filled in from reference TRBV7-2 and TRBJ2-3): GAGVSQSPSNKVTEKGKDVELRCDPISGHTALYWYRQSLGQGLEFLIYFQGNSAPDKSGLPSDRFSAERTGGSVSTLTIQRTQQEDSAVYLCASSFPKNSRPTDTQYFGPGTRLTVL.

This chain connects TRBV9 to TRBJ1-1, with D unresolved. Trimming stripped 0 bases from V and 1 base from J, with 10 bases between. This CDR3 contains 15 residues. Germline CDR1 and CDR2: SGDLS and YYNGEE. The DNA of the CDR3 is TGTGCCAGCAGCGTAGGCAGTCTAGGGAACACTGAAGCTTTCTTT. Translating gives CASSVGSLGNTEAFF.

The chain is built from TRBV3-1 (or the pseudogene TRBV3-2) and TRBJ1-5, with 12 nucleotides matching TRBD1. The germline CDR1 and CDR2 sequences are LGHDT and YNNKEL (reference sequence). V shed 1 base, J shed 6 bases, and the junction held 4 bases outside the gene matches. There are 16 residues in the CDR3. The CDR3 DNA reads as TGTGCCAGCAGCCAAGGGGACAGGGGGCGGGGTCAGCCCCAGCATTTT. Translation: CASSQGDRGRGQPQHF.